This T cell receptor (delta chain) was sequenced during a study of human gamma delta and Vdelta1 T cells (dated by TCRdb to 2016 to 2018). For the wider study: In this study, the researchers looked at Delta One T cells, which are Vd1+ gamma-delta T cells, to see how well they work as cytotoxic effectors against acute myeloid leukemia.

Worth noting for this clone: Its antigen is still unknown. Per-base quality was not reported, and no clone a single base away is much larger than it.

The library relied on PCR. Sequencing instrument: Illumina MiSeq. TCRdb called clones afresh from the public reads with CATT; identical DNA rows were later merged. In this sample the table shows thousands of delta-chain clones, over 30% of which occur a single time. About 6% of the sample rests with the top ten. General findings and caveats noted by the study authors: According to the report, Delta One T cells were polyclonal and showed broad cytotoxic targeting of acute myeloid leukemia.

The junction shows trimming of 2 bases on V and 0 bases on J, plus 23 bases between the germline ends. Measured from the cysteine to the phenylalanine, the CDR3 is 22 residues long. The kept DNA is CDR3 alone, 66 bases in frame from the first base. Based on the germline V gene, the CDR1 and CDR2 sequences are TSWWSYY and QGS. The V and J segments used are TRDV1 and TRDJ3; matching of 5 bases hints at TRDD3 as the D gene. This TCR came from a human donor in good health. Sequenced: Vdelta1 gamma-delta T cells from blood grown in culture (DOT cells). Read against the paper, the sample's cell subset or site label means: Delta One T cells, in vitro expanded/differentiated Vd1+ gamma-delta T cells. The nucleotide sequence is given as TGTGCTCTTGGGGAATTCCGGAGTACGGGGAGTTCTGGCTCCTGGGACACCCGACAGATGTTTTTC. The encoded protein is CALGEFRSTGSSGSWDTRQMFF.